This T cell receptor beta chain stems from a study of shared clonotypes between healthy human individuals. Here immunoSEQ multiplex PCR was the method, and the copy in TCRdb shows in-frame clones only, minus some. The sample has around 2,000,000 clones, roughly 95% seen once. The CDR3 consists of 13 residues. Germline values: CDR1 SGHRS, CDR2 YFSETQ. V shed 4 bases and J shed 0 bases, with 7 bases lying between them. The specimen sequenced was naive CD4+ T cells sorted from blood. Subset here: CD45RA+ positively selected. This sequence joins TRBV5-1 and TRBJ2-5; D gene ambiguous. The sequence was obtained from a man aged 18 to 30 in good health. CDR3 coding DNA: TGCGCCAGCAGCAGGCCTGACCAAGAGACCCAGTACTTC. Protein product: CASSRPDQETQYF.